These 2 T cell receptor beta chains came from one sample sequenced in a study of blood T cell repertoires in COVID-19 (TCRdb year 2020). The library was produced with the immunoSEQ multiplex PCR assay. In its TCRdb copy, this immuneACCESS table keeps in-frame sequences only and misses some clones. Where compared with another copy, unresolved V genes explain less than half of these, and the others have no known cause. For this sample there are about 50,000 clones; roughly 90% appear just once. In total, the top ten clones hold approximately 4% of the sample. The specimen sequenced was peripheral blood. The receptors were gathered from a human donor in a cohort sampled during active COVID-19.

CDR3 in DNA: TGTGCCAGCAGCCAAGATCTAGGGACAGGGGGCTCCGAGCAGTACTTC. Its translation: CASSQDLGTGGSEQYF. The rearrangement links TRBV4-2 to TRBJ2-7; 12 bases map to TRBD1. V shed 0 bases, J shed 6 bases, and the junction held 6 bases outside the gene matches. Germline loops: CDR1 LGHNA, CDR2 YNFKEQ. This CDR3 is 16 amino acids long.

The V and J genes are TRBV10-3 and TRBJ2-1; 12 bases are shared with TRBD2. V was clipped by 10 bases and J by 7 bases; unmatched bases: 14. The CDR3 is 16 amino acids. Germline lookup yields CDR1 ENHRY and CDR2 SYGVKD. The CDR3: CATEGASGRALNEQFF. The CDR3 DNA reads TGTGCCACGGAAGGGGCTAGCGGGAGGGCACTAAATGAGCAGTTCTTC.